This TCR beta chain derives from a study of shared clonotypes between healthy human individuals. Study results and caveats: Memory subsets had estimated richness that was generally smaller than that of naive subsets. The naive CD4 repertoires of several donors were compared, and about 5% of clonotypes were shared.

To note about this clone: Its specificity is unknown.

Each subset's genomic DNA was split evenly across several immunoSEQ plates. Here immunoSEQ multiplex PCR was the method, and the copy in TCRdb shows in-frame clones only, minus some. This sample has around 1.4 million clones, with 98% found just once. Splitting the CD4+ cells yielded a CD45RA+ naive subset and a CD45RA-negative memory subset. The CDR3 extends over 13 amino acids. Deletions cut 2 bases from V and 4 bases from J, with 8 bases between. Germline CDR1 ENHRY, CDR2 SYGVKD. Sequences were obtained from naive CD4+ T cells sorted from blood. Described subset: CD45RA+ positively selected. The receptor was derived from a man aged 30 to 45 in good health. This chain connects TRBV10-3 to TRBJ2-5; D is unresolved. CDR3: CAISEAGLETQYF. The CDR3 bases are TGTGCCATCAGTGAGGCTGGGTTAGAGACCCAGTACTTC.